This T cell receptor beta chain was captured by sequencing in a study of T-cell reconstitution after alpha-beta-depleted transplantation in children. CDR3 length equals 13 residues. V lost 5 bases to trimming and J lost 5 bases, with 10 bases between them. The germline V gene encodes CDR1 WSHSY and CDR2 SAAADI. The TCRbeta library incorporated unique molecular identifiers. TCRdb recomputed calls from the PCR reads with MiXCR, one row per CDR3 protein. Of over 550,000 distinct CDR3 sequences listed, 8% to 11% are singletons. This clonotype was found a few times. V usage is TRBV10-2 and J usage is TRBJ1-5; no reliable D call. The TCR sequence derives from a human donor who donated a stem cell graft to a child with acute myeloid leukemia. Source: PBMCs from the stem cell graft donor, taken from the stem cell graft. CDR3 in DNA: TGCGCCAGCAGTACGTACAGCGATCAGCCCCAGCATTTT. This encodes CASSTYSDQPQHF.